This TCR beta chain originates from a study of vaccination effects on CD4 cells after COVID-19. Study-level points and caveats: The study dataset contains few convalescent patients and includes no early post-infection timepoints.

This CDR3 is built from 18 residues. Germline V gives CDR1 SNHLY, CDR2 FYNNEI. Trimming at V came to 1 base and at J to 1 base, leaving 8 bases not matched to a gene. Only in-frame clones appear in the TCRdb table, and some are missing; sequencing was by immunoSEQ multiplex PCR. This sample yields 60,000 to 90,000 clones, of which about 80% are seen a single time; 0.95% to 1.5% belongs to the top ten. CD4+ T cells specific for antigen were expanded with viral peptide pools by the ViraFEST assay before sequencing. Following culture for roughly 10 days, CD4+ T cells were isolated. Vaccination of participants consisted of two doses of either the BNT162b2 or mRNA-1273 vaccine. Turning to this clone: Its antigen is undetermined.

V and J are TRBV2 and TRBJ2-5, with TRBD2 matching 11 bases. The source of this sequence is a human donor who received a COVID-19 vaccine. Sequences were derived from CD4+ T cells from PBMCs cultured with HCoV-229E spike peptides, sampled after COVID-19 vaccination. CDR3 coding DNA: TGTGCCAGCAGTGAAGTGCGGGTAGCGGGGGGGGCCCAAGAGACCCAGTACTTC. This translates into CASSEVRVAGGAQETQYF.